These 27 T cell receptor beta chains were sequenced from one sample in a study of blood T cell repertoires in COVID-19. Produced via immunoSEQ multiplex PCR; TCRdb's table is partial and in-frame only. The sample records more than 150,000 clones, roughly four fifths being singletons. The sequenced material came from peripheral blood. The receptors come from a middle-aged woman with acute or convalescent COVID-19.

The chain carries TRBV5-1 and TRBJ1-3; possibly TRBD1 for D (5 bases). The CDR3 consists of 15 residues. V was trimmed by 5 bases and J by 0 bases, leaving 12 bases between them. Germline V gives CDR1 SGHRS, CDR2 YFSETQ. The CDR3 is CASRQAIFSGNTIYF. The DNA of the CDR3 is TGCGCCAGCAGACAGGCCATCTTCTCTGGAAACACCATATATTTT.

This clone was seen more than once but under ten times. This chain connects TRBV28 to TRBJ1-2; TRBD1 agrees at 10 bases. This CDR3 region has 12 residues. In germline, CDR1 is MDHEN, CDR2 SYDVKM. The ends lost 10 bases at V and 8 bases at J; junction bases unmatched: 7. CDR3 region: CAIRGTGEGYTF. CDR3 DNA sequence: TGTGCCATCCGCGGGACAGGGGAAGGCTACACCTTC.

This clone came up a few times. The chain joins TRBV28 to TRBJ1-3, with D perhaps matching TRBD1 (5 bases). Germline CDR1 reads MDHEN; CDR2 reads SYDVKM. The ends were cut back, 2 bases at V and 0 bases at J, with 11 bases in the middle. The CDR3 is made up of 16 amino acids. The CDR3 DNA follows: TGTGCCAGCAGTTTAGGCGGGACGATCTCTGGAAACACCATATATTTT. Translated: CASSLGGTISGNTIYF.

The rearrangement uses TRBV6-5 and TRBJ2-7; 10 positions agree with TRBD1. Looked up from germline, CDR1 is MNHEY and CDR2 is SVGAGI. The CDR3 loop spans 13 amino acids. The V gene end was trimmed by 8 bases and the J gene end by 6 bases; junction bases not matched to a gene: 7. CDR3 DNA sequence: TGTGCCAGCGGGCGGGACAGGGGACCCGAGCAGTACTTC. It codes for CASGRDRGPEQYF.

The V call is TRBV4-2, the J call TRBJ2-6; tentatively, D is TRBD1 (5 bases). CDR1 is LGHNA and CDR2 is YNFKEQ in the germline V gene. The CDR3 spans 18 residues. Deletions cut 0 bases from V and 2 bases from J, with 14 bases between. The CDR3 is CASSQERSGRAGANVLTF. In DNA form, the CDR3 reads TGTGCCAGCAGCCAAGAGCGGTCGGGCAGGGCTGGGGCCAACGTCCTGACTTTC.

The V gene is TRBV19, the J gene TRBJ2-7; 13 positions match TRBD2. The germline CDR1 and CDR2 sequences are LNHDA and SQIVND (reference sequence). The CDR3 runs to 16 residues. V lost 4 bases and J lost 3; bases outside the gene matches: 6. For the CDR3, the DNA is TGTGCCAGTAGTACGGGACTAGCGGGACACCTCTACGAGCAGTACTTC. Translated, it gives CASSTGLAGHLYEQYF.

The chain couples TRBV5-1 to TRBJ2-1; 8 bases align to TRBD2. With 7 bases clipped from V and 3 bases from J, the junction kept 6 bases outside the gene matches. CDR3 length: 14 amino acids. CDR1 is SGHRS and CDR2 is YFSETQ in the germline V gene. CDR3: CASRSGKGYNEQFF. The CDR3 DNA sequence: TGCGCCAGCCGTAGCGGGAAGGGCTACAATGAGCAGTTCTTC.

The chain carries TRBV7-2 and TRBJ1-5, with TRBD1 identical over 8 bases. V trimming: 1 base; J trimming: 5 bases; junction bases outside the gene matches: 10. CDR3 size: 17 residues. CDR1 SGHTA and CDR2 FQGNSA come from the germline V gene. The chain's CDR3 is CASSLESGTGFDQPQHF. CDR3 nucleotides: TGTGCCAGCAGCTTAGAGTCCGGGACAGGCTTTGATCAGCCCCAGCATTTT.

The chain links TRBV2 to TRBJ2-7; the match to TRBD1 covers 12 bases. The length of the CDR3 is 18 residues. V lost 5 bases and J lost 3; bases outside the gene matches: 14. Per germline, CDR1 SNHLY and CDR2 FYNNEI. The CDR3: CASSWDRGLVRSFYEQYF. CDR3 DNA sequence: TGTGCCAGCAGTTGGGACAGGGGGCTAGTAAGGTCGTTCTACGAGCAGTACTTC.

This sequence joins TRBV30 and TRBJ1-2; a possible D gene is TRBD1 (5 bases). V was clipped by 0 bases and J by 3 bases, with 14 bases between them. The CDR3 is 15 residues long. Germline assignment: CDR1 GTSNPN and CDR2 SVGIG (reference sequence). The CDR3 coding sequence is TGTGCCTGGAGTGTCTTACCGGGACTGGACTATGGCTACACCTTC. This translates into CAWSVLPGLDYGYTF.

V and J are TRBV3-1 (or the pseudogene TRBV3-2) and TRBJ2-1; D might be TRBD2 (5 bases). V was clipped by 0 bases and J by 1 base, with 10 bases between them. Germline loops: CDR1 LGHDT, CDR2 YNNKEL (reference sequence). The CDR3 is 16 amino acids. The CDR3 is CASSQDTGISYNEQFF. The CDR3 coding sequence is TGTGCCAGCAGCCAAGATACGGGGATATCCTACAATGAGCAGTTCTTC.

The gene calls are TRBV4-1 and TRBJ2-4, with D perhaps TRBD1 (5 bases). This CDR3 is 13 amino acids long. V lost 4 bases and J 8 bases, leaving 12 bases between the germline ends. Germline V gene sequence: CDR1 MGHRA, CDR2 YSYEKL. The chain's CDR3 is CASSLQDIDIQYF. The CDR3 DNA sequence: TGCGCCAGCAGCCTCCAGGACATAGACATTCAGTACTTC.

The chain is built from TRBV7-2 and TRBJ1-5; D is uncertain. CDR3 length: 14 amino acids. Trimming removed 4 bases at V and 3 bases at J, with 10 bases between. From germline, CDR1 is SGHTA and CDR2 FQGNSA. CDR3 residues: CASSSRLVNQPQHF. The CDR3 DNA sequence: TGTGCCAGCAGCTCCAGATTGGTCAATCAGCCCCAGCATTTT.

The chain uses TRBV27 and TRBJ1-1; a weak D match, TRBD1 (5 bases). Trimming cost V 4 bases and J 7 bases, with 13 bases left between them. The CDR3 loop spans 13 amino acids. Germline V gene sequence: CDR1 MNHEY, CDR2 SMNVEV (reference sequence). The CDR3 is CASSSDRVYEAFF. DNA of the CDR3: TGTGCCAGCAGTTCAGACAGAGTGTATGAAGCTTTCTTT.

The V and J genes are TRBV28 and TRBJ2-1, with 15 bases identical to TRBD2. V was pared by 4 bases and J by 0 bases, with 16 bases of the junction left unmatched. The CDR3 has 22 residues. CDR1 MDHEN and CDR2 SYDVKM come from the germline V gene. For the CDR3, the DNA is TGTGCCAGCAGTTCGAAAGAGCCGGGACTAGCGGGAGGACGAAGCTCCTACAATGAGCAGTTCTTC. Translation: CASSSKEPGLAGGRSSYNEQFF.

The V call is TRBV27, the J call TRBJ2-2, with D perhaps matching TRBD1 (6 bases). Germline V gene lookup returns CDR1 MNHEY and CDR2 SMNVEV (reference sequence). Trimming took 8 bases from V and 4 from J, leaving 17 bases between them. This CDR3 contains 15 residues. The CDR3 protein is CASSLGALGTGELFF. CDR3 sequence (DNA): TGTGCCAGCTCCCTGGGGGCGCTCGGCACCGGGGAGCTGTTTTTT.

V is TRBV7-2 and J is TRBJ2-4; TRBD2 aligns across 8 bases. CDR1 and CDR2 (germline): SGHTA, FQGNSA. Germline trimming cut 1 base from V and 5 bases from J; bases unmatched to any gene: 10. The CDR3 length is 17 residues. The DNA of the CDR3 is TGTGCCAGCAGCTTAGGCCACCCGACTAGCGTAGAAAACATTCAGTACTTC. This encodes CASSLGHPTSVENIQYF. Variable domain in full (rest from reference TRBV7-2 and TRBJ2-4): GAGVSQSPSNKVTEKGKDVELRCDPISGHTALYWYRQSLGQGLEFLIYFQGNSAPDKSGLPSDRFSAERTGGSVSTLTIQRTQQEDSAVYLCASSLGHPTSVENIQYFGAGTRLSVL.

The chain combines TRBV30 with TRBJ1-3, with TRBD1 as a possible D gene (6 bases). CDR3 length: 15 amino acids. V was shortened by 1 base and J by 0 bases, with 10 bases between the two germline ends. CDR1 GTSNPN and CDR2 SVGIG come from the germline V gene (reference sequence). CDR3 sequence: CAWSDRARSGNTIYF. CDR3 nucleotide sequence: TGTGCCTGGAGTGACAGGGCCCGCTCTGGAAACACCATATATTTT. Full variable domain (outside the CDR3, taken from reference TRBV30 and TRBJ1-3): SQTIHQWPATLVQPVGSPLSLECTVEGTSNPNLYWYRQAAGRGLQLLFYSVGIGQISSEVPQNLSASRPQDRQFILSSKKLLLSDSGFYLCAWSDRARSGNTIYFGEGSWLTVV.

The chain employs TRBV12-3 or TRBV12-4 and TRBJ2-7; D may be TRBD1 (6 bases). V was trimmed by 6 bases and J by 1 base, leaving 10 bases between them. This CDR3 comprises 13 residues. This CDR3 reads CASSPTGSYEQYF. CDR3 sequence (DNA): TGTGCCAGCAGCCCAACAGGGTCCTACGAGCAGTACTTC.

This chain connects TRBV29-1 to TRBJ2-5; D might be TRBD2 (7 bases). Trimming pared 8 bases from V and 4 bases from J, leaving 17 bases between. The CDR3 length is 13 residues. Germline V gene sequence: CDR1 SQVTM, CDR2 ANQGSEA. The CDR3 spells CSCGGGGGETQYF. For the CDR3, the DNA is TGCAGCTGTGGAGGGGGGGGCGGAGAGACCCAGTACTTC.

This chain links TRBV30 with TRBJ2-3; TRBD1 might be the D (6 bases). The CDR3 totals 16 residues. Germline CDR1 reads GTSNPN; CDR2 reads SVGIG (reference sequence). The germline V and J ends were trimmed by 3 bases and 2 bases, with 18 bases remaining between them. CDR3 nucleotide sequence: TGTGCCTGGAGCGACGATACGGGACACCTCACAGATACGCAGTATTTT. It specifies CAWSDDTGHLTDTQYF.

The chain uses TRBV7-3 and TRBJ2-5, with 8 bases that match TRBD1. The germline gives CDR1 SGHTA, CDR2 FQGTGA. Unmatched junction bases numbered 6, after V lost 6 bases and J lost 3 bases. This CDR3 comprises 14 residues. The CDR3 is CASSRGQGEETQYF. CDR3 DNA sequence: TGTGCCAGCAGTCGCGGACAGGGCGAAGAGACCCAGTACTTC.

V and J are TRBV7-9 and TRBJ2-2; 7 bases line up with TRBD1. CDR1 and CDR2 (germline): SEHNR, FQNEAQ (reference sequence). Trimming removed 4 bases from V and 4 bases from J; junction bases left unmatched: 3. CDR3 length: 14 residues. The CDR3 protein is CASSYAGGTGELFF. DNA of the CDR3: TGTGCCAGCAGCTACGCAGGGGGCACCGGGGAGCTGTTTTTT.

This rearrangement joins TRBV29-1 to TRBJ2-7, with TRBD2 identical over 11 bases. The V gene end was trimmed by 7 bases and the J gene end by 3 bases; junction bases not matched to a gene: 2. Germline CDR1 reads SQVTM; CDR2 reads ANQGSEA. The CDR3 has 12 amino acids. The CDR3 sequence is CSAGTSGYEQYF. The CDR3 nucleotides read TGCAGCGCCGGGACTAGCGGCTACGAGCAGTACTTC.

This clone has a handful of counts. The chain joins TRBV19 to TRBJ2-1; possible D gene TRBD1, 5 bases. In germline, CDR1 is LNHDA, CDR2 SQIVND (reference sequence). This CDR3 is built from 17 residues. Trimming took 1 base from V and 5 from J, leaving 18 bases between them. The CDR3 DNA reads as TGTGCCAGTAGTATAGTAAAGACAGATCAAATGAACAATGAGCAGTTCTTC. Protein: CASSIVKTDQMNNEQFF. Variable domain in full (rest from reference TRBV19 and TRBJ2-1): DGGITQSPKYLFRKEGQNVTLSCEQNLNHDAMYWYRQDPGQGLRLIYYSQIVNDFQKGDIAEGYSVSREKKESFPLTVTSAQKNPTAFYLCASSIVKTDQMNNEQFFGPGTRLTVL.

This clone was found once. This rearrangement joins TRBV28 to TRBJ1-3; D uncertain. This CDR3 has 12 residues. V lost 3 bases to trimming and J lost 6 bases, with 6 bases between them. The germline V gene encodes CDR1 MDHEN and CDR2 SYDVKM. As DNA, the CDR3 is TGTGCCAGCAGTTTTTTAGAAAACACCATATATTTT. It translates to CASSFLENTIYF.

V and J are TRBV28 and TRBJ1-3; D is uncertain. The V gene's germline CDR1 is MDHEN and CDR2 SYDVKM. V was pared by 8 bases and J by 0 bases, with 23 bases between. There are 18 residues in the CDR3. CDR3 sequence: CASQERAAASSSGNTIYF. CDR3 coding DNA: TGTGCCAGCCAAGAACGAGCGGCCGCTTCTTCCTCTGGAAACACCATATATTTT.